The 10 T cell receptor beta chains below were found in one sample sequenced in a study of cytomegalovirus exposure and HLA in healthy donors. Primers: 60 Vbeta forward and 13 Jbeta reverse. TCRdb's copy holds only in-frame clones and misses some; the assay was immunoSEQ multiplex PCR. Of about 150,000 clones in the sample, roughly 77% were seen once. The sequenced material came from PBMCs. The receptor source for this set is a male donor in good health and CMV-seronegative.

J is TRBJ2-3 and V is TRBV2; 8 positions agree with TRBD1. Trimming removed 6 bases from V and 0 bases from J; junction bases left unmatched: 5. The CDR3 length is 15 residues. Germline lookup yields CDR1 SNHLY and CDR2 FYNNEI. The CDR3 bases are TGTGCCAGCAGCCGACAGGGGACTAGCACAGATACGCAGTATTTT. Protein sequence: CASSRQGTSTDTQYF.

The V gene is TRBV4-3, the J gene TRBJ1-2, with D uncertain. CDR3 length equals 14 residues. Trimming took 0 bases from V and 4 from J, leaving 9 bases between them. The germline CDR1 and CDR2 sequences are LGHNA and YSLEER. The CDR3 DNA reads as TGCGCCAGCAGCCAAGAGCAGGAACGCTATGGCTACACCTTC. Its protein is CASSQEQERYGYTF.

The rearrangement links TRBV6-5 to TRBJ2-1; the match to TRBD2 covers 10 bases. Germline lookup yields CDR1 MNHEY and CDR2 SVGAGI. This CDR3 is 15 amino acids long. With 2 bases clipped from V and 2 bases from J, the junction kept 0 bases outside the gene matches. DNA of the CDR3: TGTGCCAGCAGTTACACTAGCGGGGCCTACAATGAGCAGTTCTTC. Translation gives CASSYTSGAYNEQFF.

The chain combines TRBV14 with TRBJ2-7; D is perhaps TRBD1 (5 bases). Germline CDR1 reads SGHDN; CDR2 reads FVKESK. The CDR3 contains 14 residues. V lost 4 bases and J lost 3, with 13 bases in between. CDR3 in amino acids: CASSPGFGNYEQYF. For the CDR3, the DNA is TGTGCCAGCAGCCCAGGGTTTGGAAACTACGAGCAGTACTTC. Combining the CDR3 with reference TRBV14 and TRBJ2-7 gives the whole variable domain EAGVTQFPSHSVIEKGQTVTLRCDPISGHDNLYWYRRVMGKEIKFLLHFVKESKQDESGMPNNRFLAERTGGTYSTLKVQPAELEDSGVYFCASSPGFGNYEQYFGPGTRLTVT.

The rearrangement uses TRBV5-1 and TRBJ1-2; possibly TRBD1 for D (5 bases). The germline V gene has CDR1 SGHRS and CDR2 YFSETQ. Deletions cut 4 bases from V and 8 bases from J, with 12 bases between. This CDR3 is 12 amino acids long. DNA of the CDR3: TGCGCCAGCAGCGACAGTTTGCAAGGCTACACCTTC. It encodes CASSDSLQGYTF.

The chain employs TRBV29-1 and TRBJ1-1; 9 bases match TRBD1. The CDR3 has 16 amino acids. Trimming removed 3 bases from V and 5 bases from J; junction bases left unmatched: 13. The V gene's germline CDR1 is SQVTM and CDR2 ANQGSEA. CDR3 residues: CSVDGTGSLGRTEAFF. The CDR3 bases are TGCAGCGTTGACGGGACAGGGTCCCTTGGGAGGACTGAAGCTTTCTTT.

The CDR3 region has the DNA TGTGCCAGTAGCCTGGAACAGGGGCCCTATGGCTACACCTTC. Its translation: CASSLEQGPYGYTF. J is TRBJ1-2 and V is TRBV19; 7 nucleotides match TRBD1. V shed 6 bases, J shed 4 bases, and the junction held 8 bases outside the gene matches. Germline V gene lookup returns CDR1 LNHDA and CDR2 SQIVND (reference sequence). The CDR3 runs 14 residues.

This clone showed up just a few times. The chain links TRBV6-1 to TRBJ2-7; 7 bases fit TRBD2. After removal of 7 bases from V and 1 base from J, the junction contained 4 bases not matched to a gene. The germline V gene encodes CDR1 MNHNS and CDR2 SASEGT. The CDR3 has 13 residues. CDR3 DNA: TGTGCCAGCACTCGGGGGGAATCCTACGAGCAGTACTTC. Translating it yields CASTRGESYEQYF.

This chain joins TRBV30 and TRBJ2-7; TRBD2 aligns across 9 bases. The J segment lost 3 bases and the V segment lost 3 bases, leaving 3 bases of the junction unmatched. This CDR3 has 13 residues. Germline CDR1 and CDR2: GTSNPN and SVGIG (reference sequence). The CDR3 protein is CAWRVAGVYEQYF. CDR3 nucleotide sequence: TGTGCCTGGAGGGTAGCGGGAGTCTACGAGCAGTACTTC.

V gene TRBV7-9 combines with J gene TRBJ2-5, with TRBD2 identical over 9 bases. CDR1 SEHNR and CDR2 FQNEAQ come from the germline V gene (reference sequence). This CDR3 comprises 17 residues. V was pared by 0 bases and J by 1 base, with 6 bases of the junction left unmatched. The CDR3 reads CASSLASSGGIQETQYF. DNA of the CDR3: TGTGCCAGCAGCTTAGCATCCAGCGGGGGGATCCAAGAGACCCAGTACTTC.